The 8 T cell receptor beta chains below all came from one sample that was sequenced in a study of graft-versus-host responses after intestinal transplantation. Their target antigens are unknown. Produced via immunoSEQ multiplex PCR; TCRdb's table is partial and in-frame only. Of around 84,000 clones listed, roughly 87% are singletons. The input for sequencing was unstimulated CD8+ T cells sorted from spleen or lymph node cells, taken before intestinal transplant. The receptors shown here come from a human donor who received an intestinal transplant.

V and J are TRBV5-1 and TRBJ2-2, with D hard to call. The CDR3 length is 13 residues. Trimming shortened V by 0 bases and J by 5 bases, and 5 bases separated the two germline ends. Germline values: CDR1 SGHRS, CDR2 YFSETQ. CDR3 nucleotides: TGCGCCAGCAGCTTGGTGCAGACCGGGGAGCTGTTTTTT. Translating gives CASSLVQTGELFF. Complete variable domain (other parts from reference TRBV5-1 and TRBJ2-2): KAGVTQTPRYLIKTRGQQVTLSCSPISGHRSVSWYQQTPGQGLQFLFEYFSETQRNKGNFPGRFSGRQFSNSRSEMNVSTLELGDSALYLCASSLVQTGELFFGEGSRLTVL.

For the CDR3, the DNA is TGTGCCAGCAGCTTGCTTGCGGCCGCCCATGGCTACACCTTC. It translates to CASSLLAAAHGYTF. The J gene is TRBJ1-2, the V gene TRBV5-6; no clear D. Germline lookup yields CDR1 SGHDT and CDR2 YYEEEE. Trimming left V 1 base short and J 6 bases short, with 13 bases between. This CDR3 spans 14 amino acids.

As DNA, the CDR3 is TGTGCCAGCAGCCCGGGACTAGCGGGAGGACCCTACGAGCAGTACTTC. As protein: CASSPGLAGGPYEQYF. The rearrangement links TRBV5-6 to TRBJ2-7; TRBD2 agrees at 15 bases. Per germline, CDR1 SGHDT and CDR2 YYEEEE. V lost 4 bases to trimming and J lost 2 bases; unmatched junction nucleotides: 4. CDR3 length equals 16 residues.

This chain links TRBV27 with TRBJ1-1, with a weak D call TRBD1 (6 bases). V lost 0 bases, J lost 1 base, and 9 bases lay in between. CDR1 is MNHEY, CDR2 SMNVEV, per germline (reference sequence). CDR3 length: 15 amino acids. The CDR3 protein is CASSLSAGQNTEAFF. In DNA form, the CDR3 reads TGTGCCAGCAGTTTATCTGCGGGACAGAACACTGAAGCTTTCTTT.

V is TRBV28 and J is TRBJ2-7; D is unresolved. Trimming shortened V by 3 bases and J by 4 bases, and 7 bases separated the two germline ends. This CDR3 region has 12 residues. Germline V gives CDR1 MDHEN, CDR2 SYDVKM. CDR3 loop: CASSLSEYEQYF. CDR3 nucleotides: TGTGCCAGCAGTTTGAGCGAATACGAGCAGTACTTC. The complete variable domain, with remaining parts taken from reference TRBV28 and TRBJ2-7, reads DVKVTQSSRYLVKRTGEKVFLECVQDMDHENMFWYRQDPGLGLRLIYFSYDVKMKEKGDIPEGYSVSREKKERFSLILESASTNQTSMYLCASSLSEYEQYFGPGTRLTVT.

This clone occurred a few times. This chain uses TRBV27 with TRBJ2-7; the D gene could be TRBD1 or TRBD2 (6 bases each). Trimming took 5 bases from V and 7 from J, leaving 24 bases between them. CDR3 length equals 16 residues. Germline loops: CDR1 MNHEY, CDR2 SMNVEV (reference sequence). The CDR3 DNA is TGTGCCAGCAGTCGGGGCCCAAGACAGGCCGGAGGGGAGCAGTACTTC. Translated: CASSRGPRQAGGEQYF.

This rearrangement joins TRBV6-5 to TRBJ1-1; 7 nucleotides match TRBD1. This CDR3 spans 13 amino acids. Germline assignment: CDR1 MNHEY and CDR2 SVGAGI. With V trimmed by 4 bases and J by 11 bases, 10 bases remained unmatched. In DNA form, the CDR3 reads TGTGCCAGCAGTTCATACGGACAGGAAGGGGCTTTCTTT. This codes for CASSSYGQEGAFF.

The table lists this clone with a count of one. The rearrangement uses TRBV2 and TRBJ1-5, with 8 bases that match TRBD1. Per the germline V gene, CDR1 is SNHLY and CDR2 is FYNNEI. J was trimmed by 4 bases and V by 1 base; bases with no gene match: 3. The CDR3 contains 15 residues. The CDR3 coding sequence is TGTGCCAGCAGTGAAGTGAGACAGGGGAATCAGCCCCAGCATTTT. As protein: CASSEVRQGNQPQHF.